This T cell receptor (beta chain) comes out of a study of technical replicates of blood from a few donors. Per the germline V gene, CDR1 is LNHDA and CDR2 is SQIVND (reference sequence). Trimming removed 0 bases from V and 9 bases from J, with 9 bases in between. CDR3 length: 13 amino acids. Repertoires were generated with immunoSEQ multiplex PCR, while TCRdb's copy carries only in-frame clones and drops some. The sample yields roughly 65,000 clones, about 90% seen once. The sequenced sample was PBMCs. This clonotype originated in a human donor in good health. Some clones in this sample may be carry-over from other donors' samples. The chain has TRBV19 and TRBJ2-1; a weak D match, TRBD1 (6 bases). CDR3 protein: CASSIDLGGEQFF. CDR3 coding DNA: TGTGCCAGTAGTATAGATTTAGGGGGTGAGCAGTTCTTC.